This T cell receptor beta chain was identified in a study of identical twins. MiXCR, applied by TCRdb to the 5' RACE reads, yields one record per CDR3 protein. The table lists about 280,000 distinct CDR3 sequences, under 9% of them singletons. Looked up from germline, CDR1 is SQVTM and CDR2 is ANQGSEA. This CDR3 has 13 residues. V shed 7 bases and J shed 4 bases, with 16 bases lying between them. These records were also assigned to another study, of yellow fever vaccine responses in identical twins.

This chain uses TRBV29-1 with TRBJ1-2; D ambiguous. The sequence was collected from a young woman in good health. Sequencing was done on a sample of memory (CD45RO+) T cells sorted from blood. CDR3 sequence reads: CSAALGASYGYTF. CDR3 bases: TGCAGCGCCGCGCTCGGCGCAAGCTATGGCTACACCTTC.